This T cell receptor (beta chain) was observed in a study of PD-L1 blockade in urothelial cancer. Assay used: immunoSEQ multiplex PCR; TCRdb lists only in-frame clones, some missing. The profile shows around 56,000 clones, around 84% of them singletons. Trimming removed 2 bases at V and 7 bases at J, with 15 bases between. This CDR3 spans 15 amino acids. Germline assignment: CDR1 SGHRS and CDR2 YFSETQ. Between 1 and 8 samples per patient were obtained, pretreatment and on-treatment. The clonotype originates from a man between 45 and 60 years old with urothelial cancer. Sample: PBMCs, taken around atezolizumab (anti-PD-L1) treatment. The J gene is TRBJ1-4, the V gene TRBV5-1; D uncertain. CDR3 sequence: CASSFSQSNGEKLFF. The CDR3 DNA is TGCGCCAGCAGCTTTTCACAGTCTAACGGTGAAAAACTGTTTTTT.